This record concerns one TCR beta chain sequence. Its antigen is undetermined. The CDR3 is 17 amino acids. The trim removed 0 bases at V and 1 base at J, leaving 5 bases unmatched. Germline V CDR1 and CDR2: LGHNT, FRNRAP. Before the COVID-19 pandemic, during about 2011-2018, CD4+ T cells were taken from unexposed donors. The cells were cultured for about ten days before CD4+ T cells were isolated. Testing used SARS-CoV-2 S/N and four cold-coronavirus spikes on unexposed-donor CD4+ T cells, cells permitting. This specimen belongs to a study of CD4 T cells in relation to SARS-CoV-2 and coronaviruses. Background on the study: PBMCs were cultured with antigen for roughly 11 days before TCR beta sequencing. Shared crossreactive spike epitopes were mapped to their HLA restriction.

Repertoires were generated with immunoSEQ multiplex PCR, while TCRdb's copy carries only in-frame clones and drops some. The repertoire consists of some 14,000 clones, with approximately 80% occurring once and the leading ten covering 25% to 30%. This TCR derives from a human donor in good health. The rearrangement joins TRBV12-5 to TRBJ2-2, with 7 bases lining up with TRBD1. Sequencing was performed on CD4+ T cells from PBMCs, cultured in vitro. DNA for the CDR3: TGTGCTAGTGGTTTGGTAATCGACAGGGTGAACACCGGGGAGCTGTTTTTT. As protein: CASGLVIDRVNTGELFF.